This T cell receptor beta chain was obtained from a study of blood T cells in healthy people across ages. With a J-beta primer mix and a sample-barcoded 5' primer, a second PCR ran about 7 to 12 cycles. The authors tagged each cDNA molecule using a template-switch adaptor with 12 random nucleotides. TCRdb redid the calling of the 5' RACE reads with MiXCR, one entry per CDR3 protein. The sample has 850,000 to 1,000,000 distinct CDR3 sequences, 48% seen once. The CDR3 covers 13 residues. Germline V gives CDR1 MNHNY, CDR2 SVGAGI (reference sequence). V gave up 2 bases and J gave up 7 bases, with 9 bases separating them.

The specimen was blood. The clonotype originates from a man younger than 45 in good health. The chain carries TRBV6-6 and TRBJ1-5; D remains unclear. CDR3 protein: CASSYGLYQPQHF. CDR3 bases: TGTGCCAGCAGTTACGGGTTATACCAGCCCCAGCATTTT.